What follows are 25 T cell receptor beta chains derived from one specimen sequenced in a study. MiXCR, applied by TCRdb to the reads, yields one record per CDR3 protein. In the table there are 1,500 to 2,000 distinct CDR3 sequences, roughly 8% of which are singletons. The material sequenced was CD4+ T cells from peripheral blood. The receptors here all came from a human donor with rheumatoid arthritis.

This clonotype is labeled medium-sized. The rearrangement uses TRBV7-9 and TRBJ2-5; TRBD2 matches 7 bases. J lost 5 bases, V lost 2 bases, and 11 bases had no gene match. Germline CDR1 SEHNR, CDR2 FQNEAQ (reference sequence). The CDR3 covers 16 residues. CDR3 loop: CASSLYGSGDGETQYF. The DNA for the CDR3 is TGTGCCAGCAGCTTATATGGAAGCGGGGACGGGGAGACCCAGTACTTC.

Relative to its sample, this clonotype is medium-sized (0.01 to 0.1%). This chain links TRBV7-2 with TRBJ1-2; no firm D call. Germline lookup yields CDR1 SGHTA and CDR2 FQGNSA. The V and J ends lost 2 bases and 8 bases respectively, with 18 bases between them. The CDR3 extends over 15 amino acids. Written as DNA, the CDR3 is TGTGCCAGCAGCTTAACACGGACGGGAATTAGGGGCTACACCTTC. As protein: CASSLTRTGIRGYTF.

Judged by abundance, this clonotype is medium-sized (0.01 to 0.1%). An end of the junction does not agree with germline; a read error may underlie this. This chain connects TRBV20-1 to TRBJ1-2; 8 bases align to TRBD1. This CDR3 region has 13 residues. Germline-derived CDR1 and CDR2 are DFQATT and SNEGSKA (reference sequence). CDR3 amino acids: CSAGRTGYYGYTF. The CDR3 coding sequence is TGCAGTGCGGGTCGGACAGGGTACTACGGCTACACCTTC.

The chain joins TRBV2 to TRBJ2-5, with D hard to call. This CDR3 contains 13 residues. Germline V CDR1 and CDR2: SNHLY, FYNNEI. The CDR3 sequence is CERSEERRKNQYF. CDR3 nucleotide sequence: TGTGAAAGAAGTGAAGAAAGGAGAAAGAACCAGTACTTC.

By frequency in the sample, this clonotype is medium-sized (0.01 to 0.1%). CDR3 loop: CASSRTGGDEKLFF. CDR3 coding DNA: TGTGCCAGCAGCCGGACAGGGGGCGATGAAAAACTGTTTTTT. J is TRBJ1-4 and V is TRBV7-9; TRBD1 aligns across 11 bases. Per the germline V gene, CDR1 is SEHNR and CDR2 is FQNEAQ (reference sequence). This CDR3 has 14 residues. V shed 5 bases and J 6 bases; nucleotides not matched to a gene: 2.

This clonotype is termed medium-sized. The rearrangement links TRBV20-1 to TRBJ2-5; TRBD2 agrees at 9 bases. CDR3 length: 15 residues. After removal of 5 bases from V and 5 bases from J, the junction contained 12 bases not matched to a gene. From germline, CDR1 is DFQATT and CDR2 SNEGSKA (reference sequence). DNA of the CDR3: TGCAGTGCTCGTAGCGGGAGCGGGATCGGTGAGACCCAGTACTTC. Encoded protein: CSARSGSGIGETQYF.

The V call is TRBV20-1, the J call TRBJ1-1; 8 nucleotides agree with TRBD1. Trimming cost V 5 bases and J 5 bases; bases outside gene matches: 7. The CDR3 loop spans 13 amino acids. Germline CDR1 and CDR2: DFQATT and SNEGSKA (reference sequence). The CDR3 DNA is TGCAGTGCTCCTACAGGGGGTCGGACTGAAGCTTTCTTT. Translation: CSAPTGGRTEAFF.

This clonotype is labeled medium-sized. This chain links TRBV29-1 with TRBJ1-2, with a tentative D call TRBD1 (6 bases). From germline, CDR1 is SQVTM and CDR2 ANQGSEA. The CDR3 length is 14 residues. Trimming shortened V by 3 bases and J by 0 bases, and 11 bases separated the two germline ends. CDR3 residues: CSVERQESNYGYTF. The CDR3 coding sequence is TGCAGCGTTGAGAGACAGGAATCTAACTATGGCTACACCTTC.

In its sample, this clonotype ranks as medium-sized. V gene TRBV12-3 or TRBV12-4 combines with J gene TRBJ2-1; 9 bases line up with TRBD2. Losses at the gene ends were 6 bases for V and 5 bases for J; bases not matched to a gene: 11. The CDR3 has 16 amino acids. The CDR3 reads CASRASSGLANNEQFF. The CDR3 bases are TGTGCCAGCAGGGCCTCCTCGGGACTAGCAAACAATGAGCAGTTCTTC.

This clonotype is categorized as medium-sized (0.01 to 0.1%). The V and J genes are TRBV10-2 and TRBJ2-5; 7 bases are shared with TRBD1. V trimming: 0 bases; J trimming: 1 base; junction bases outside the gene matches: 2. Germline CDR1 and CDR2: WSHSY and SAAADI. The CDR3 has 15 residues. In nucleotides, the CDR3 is TGCGCCAGCAGTGAGTCCGGGACAGTCCAAGAGACCCAGTACTTC. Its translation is CASSESGTVQETQYF.

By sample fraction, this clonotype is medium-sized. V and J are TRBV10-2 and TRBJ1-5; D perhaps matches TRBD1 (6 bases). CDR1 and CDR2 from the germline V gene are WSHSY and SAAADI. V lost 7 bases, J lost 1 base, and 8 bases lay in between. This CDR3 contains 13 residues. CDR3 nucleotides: TGCGCCAGCACCGACAGGAGCAATCAGCCCCAGCATTTT. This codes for CASTDRSNQPQHF.

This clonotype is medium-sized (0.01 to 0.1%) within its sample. The CDR3 DNA reads as TGTGCCAGCAGCCAAAGAGGCCATTTGGGTGAGCAGTTCTTC. Encoded protein: CASSQRGHLGEQFF. V usage is TRBV7-2 and J usage is TRBJ2-1; no reliable D call. Trimming removed 5 bases from V and 9 bases from J, with 17 bases in between. CDR1 SGHTA and CDR2 FQGNSA come from the germline V gene. There are 14 residues in the CDR3. Looking up the rest from reference TRBV7-2 and TRBJ2-1 gives the full variable domain: GAGVSQSPSNKVTEKGKDVELRCDPISGHTALYWYRQSLGQGLEFLIYFQGNSAPDKSGLPSDRFSAERTGGSVSTLTIQRTQQEDSAVYLCASSQRGHLGEQFFGPGTRLTVL.

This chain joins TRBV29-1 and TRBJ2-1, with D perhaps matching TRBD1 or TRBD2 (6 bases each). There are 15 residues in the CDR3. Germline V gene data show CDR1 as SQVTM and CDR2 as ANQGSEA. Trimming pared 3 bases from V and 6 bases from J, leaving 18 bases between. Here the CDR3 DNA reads TGCAGCGTTGAGCTACAGGGAGGAAAATGCAATGAGCAGTTCTTC. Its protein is CSVELQGGKCNEQFF.

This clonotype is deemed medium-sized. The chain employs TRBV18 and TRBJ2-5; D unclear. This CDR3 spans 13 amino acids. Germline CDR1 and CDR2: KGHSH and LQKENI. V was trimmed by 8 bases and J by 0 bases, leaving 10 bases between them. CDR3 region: CASARTDQETQYF. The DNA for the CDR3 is TGTGCCAGCGCCAGGACGGACCAAGAGACCCAGTACTTC.

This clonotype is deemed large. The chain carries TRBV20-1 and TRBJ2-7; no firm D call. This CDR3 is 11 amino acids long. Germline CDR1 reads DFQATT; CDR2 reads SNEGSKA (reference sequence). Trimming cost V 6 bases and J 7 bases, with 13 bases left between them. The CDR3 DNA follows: TGCAGTGCGTCCCTGGCCCAGGAGCAGTACTTC. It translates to CSASLAQEQYF.

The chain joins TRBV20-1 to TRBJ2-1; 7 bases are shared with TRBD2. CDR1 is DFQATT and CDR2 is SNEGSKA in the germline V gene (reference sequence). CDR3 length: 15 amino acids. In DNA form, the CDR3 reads TGCAGCACGGCCTCCGGGGGGATCTCCTACAATGAGCAGTTCTTC. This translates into CSTASGGISYNEQFF.

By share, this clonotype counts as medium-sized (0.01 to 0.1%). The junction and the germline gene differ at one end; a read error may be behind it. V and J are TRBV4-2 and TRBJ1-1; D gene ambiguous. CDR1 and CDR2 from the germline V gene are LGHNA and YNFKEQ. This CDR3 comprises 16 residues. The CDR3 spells CASSQVSGVRNTEAFF. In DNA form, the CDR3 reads TGCGCCAGCAGCCAAGTATCGGGTGTCAGGAACACTGAAGCTTTCTTT.

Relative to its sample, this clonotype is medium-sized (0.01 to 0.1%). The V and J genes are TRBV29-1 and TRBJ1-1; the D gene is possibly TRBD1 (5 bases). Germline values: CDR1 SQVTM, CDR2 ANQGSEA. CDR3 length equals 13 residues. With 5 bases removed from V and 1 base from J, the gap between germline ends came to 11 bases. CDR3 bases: TGCAGCGTTTGGGGCGCGGGGAACACTGAAGCTTTCTTT. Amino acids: CSVWGAGNTEAFF.

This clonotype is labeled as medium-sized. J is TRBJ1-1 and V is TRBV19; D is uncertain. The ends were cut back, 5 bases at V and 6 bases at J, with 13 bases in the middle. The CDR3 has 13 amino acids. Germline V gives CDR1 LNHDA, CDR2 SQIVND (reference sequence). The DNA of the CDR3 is TGTGCCAGTAGTTATTTAGAGGGTTCTGAAGCTTTCTTT. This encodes CASSYLEGSEAFF.

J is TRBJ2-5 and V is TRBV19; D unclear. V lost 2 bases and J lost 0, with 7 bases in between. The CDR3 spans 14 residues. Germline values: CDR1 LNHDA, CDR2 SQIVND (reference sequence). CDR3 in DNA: TGTGCCAGTAGTATATCAGCTAACCAAGAGACCCAGTACTTC. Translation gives CASSISANQETQYF.

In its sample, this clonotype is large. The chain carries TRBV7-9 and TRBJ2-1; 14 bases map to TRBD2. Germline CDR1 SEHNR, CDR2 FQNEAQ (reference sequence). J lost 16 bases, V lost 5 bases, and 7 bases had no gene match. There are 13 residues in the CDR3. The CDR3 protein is CASSTGTSGSNFF. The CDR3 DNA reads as TGTGCCAGCAGCACCGGGACTAGCGGGAGTAATTTCTTC. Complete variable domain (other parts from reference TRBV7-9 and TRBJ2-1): DTGVSQNPRHKITKRGQNVTFRCDPISEHNRLYWYRQTLGQGPEFLTYFQNEAQLEKSRLLSDRFSAERPKGSFSTLEIQRTEQGDSAMYLCASSTGTSGSNFFGPGTRLTVL.

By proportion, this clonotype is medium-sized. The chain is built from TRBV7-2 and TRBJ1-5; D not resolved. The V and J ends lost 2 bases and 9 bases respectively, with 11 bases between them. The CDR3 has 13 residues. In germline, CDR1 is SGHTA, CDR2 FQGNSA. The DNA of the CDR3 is TGTGCCAGCAGCTTACTCCACTCTTGGCCCCAGCATTTT. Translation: CASSLLHSWPQHF.

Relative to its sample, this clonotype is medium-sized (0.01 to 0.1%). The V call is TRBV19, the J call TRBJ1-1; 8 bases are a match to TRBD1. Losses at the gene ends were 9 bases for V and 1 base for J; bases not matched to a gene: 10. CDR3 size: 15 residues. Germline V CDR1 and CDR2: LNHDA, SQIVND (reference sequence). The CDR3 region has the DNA TGTGCCAGCCAGATAAAGGGGACAGGGAACACTGAAGCTTTCTTT. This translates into CASQIKGTGNTEAFF.

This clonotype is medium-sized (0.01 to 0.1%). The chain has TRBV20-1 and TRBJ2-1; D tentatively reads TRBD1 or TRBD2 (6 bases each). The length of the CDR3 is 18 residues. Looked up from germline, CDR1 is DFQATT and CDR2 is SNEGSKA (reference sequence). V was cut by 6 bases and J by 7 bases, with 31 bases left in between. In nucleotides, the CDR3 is TGCAGTGCCCCCGGCCCTTCCGGGGGCAGGAGGAAGGAGAATGAGCAGTTCTTC. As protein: CSAPGPSGGRRKENEQFF.

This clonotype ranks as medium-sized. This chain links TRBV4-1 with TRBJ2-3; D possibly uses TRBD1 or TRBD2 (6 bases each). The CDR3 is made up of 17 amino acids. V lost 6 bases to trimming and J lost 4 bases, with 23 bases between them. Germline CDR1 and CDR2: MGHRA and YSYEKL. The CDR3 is CASRHTLGGRKADTQYF. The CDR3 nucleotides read TGCGCCAGCAGACACACCCTAGGGGGGCGTAAAGCAGATACGCAGTATTTT.